The 32 T cell receptor beta chains below all came from one sample that was sequenced in a study of blood T cell repertoires in COVID-19. Sequencing used immunoSEQ multiplex PCR; TCRdb keeps in-frame clones, though not all of them. Among some 300,000 clones listed, about nine tenths were seen once. The sequenced sample consisted of peripheral blood. These receptor sequences come from a man aged 18-30 years with active or convalescent COVID-19.

This clone was picked up one time. The chain carries TRBV28 and TRBJ2-7; maybe TRBD2 (5 bases). Trimming stripped 3 bases from V and 9 bases from J, with 15 bases between. The CDR3 length is 13 residues. The germline gives CDR1 MDHEN, CDR2 SYDVKM. The CDR3 sequence is CASSLEAPIVQYF. The CDR3 DNA is TGTGCCAGCAGTTTGGAGGCCCCAATAGTGCAGTACTTC.

The chain uses TRBV24-1 and TRBJ2-1; 15 positions agree with TRBD2. The J segment lost 1 base and the V segment lost 4 bases, leaving 4 bases of the junction unmatched. The CDR3 is made up of 18 amino acids. Germline CDR1 KGHDR, CDR2 SFDVKD. The CDR3 reads CATSDPGLAGGSYNEQFF. The CDR3 bases are TGTGCCACCAGTGACCCGGGACTAGCGGGAGGATCCTACAATGAGCAGTTCTTC.

The table lists this clone with a count of one. CDR3 sequence: CASSLAGRTSGRGTGELFF. The CDR3 nucleotides read TGTGCCAGCAGCTTAGCGGGTCGGACTAGCGGGAGGGGCACCGGGGAGCTGTTTTTT. V is TRBV7-8 and J is TRBJ2-2; 15 bases line up with TRBD2. The germline V gene has CDR1 SGHVS and CDR2 FQNEAQ. V was pared by 0 bases and J by 4 bases, with 6 bases of the junction left unmatched. The CDR3 totals 19 residues.

This sequence joins TRBV7-9 and TRBJ2-7; TRBD2 might be the D (6 bases). CDR1 and CDR2 (germline): SEHNR, FQNEAQ (reference sequence). The CDR3 has 13 residues. V lost 1 base, J lost 6 bases, and 10 bases lay in between. The CDR3 loop reads CASSLEGRGEQYF. CDR3 DNA sequence: TGTGCCAGCAGCTTAGAGGGGCGGGGCGAGCAGTACTTC. The full variable domain, with the rest looked up from reference TRBV7-9 and TRBJ2-7, is DTGVSQNPRHKITKRGQNVTFRCDPISEHNRLYWYRQTLGQGPEFLTYFQNEAQLEKSRLLSDRFSAERPKGSFSTLEIQRTEQGDSAMYLCASSLEGRGEQYFGPGTRLTVT.

The chain's CDR3 is CASSIEAGLSSYEQYF. The CDR3 DNA sequence: TGTGCCAGTAGTATAGAGGCCGGACTCAGCTCCTACGAGCAGTACTTC. The V and J genes are TRBV19 and TRBJ2-7; D possibly corresponds to TRBD2 (5 bases). Germline V lookup: CDR1 LNHDA, CDR2 SQIVND (reference sequence). The CDR3 sequence is 16 residues long. With 0 bases removed from V and 0 bases from J, the gap between germline ends came to 12 bases.

The CDR3 coding sequence is TGCGCCAGCAGCTTGGATAACAGGGAAGGCGAGCAGTACTTC. Its protein is CASSLDNREGEQYF. V gene TRBV5-1 combines with J gene TRBJ2-7; possible D gene TRBD1, 6 bases. Trimming stripped 0 bases from V and 6 bases from J, with 13 bases between. CDR3 size: 14 residues. From germline, CDR1 is SGHRS and CDR2 YFSETQ.

The chain combines TRBV6-5 with TRBJ1-2; maybe TRBD1 (5 bases). This CDR3 comprises 14 residues. Trimming pared 8 bases from V and 0 bases from J, leaving 13 bases between. CDR1 and CDR2 (germline): MNHEY, SVGAGI. CDR3 in DNA: TGTGCCAGCTCCCCTTGGGGCCCTAACTATGGCTACACCTTC. This sequence encodes CASSPWGPNYGYTF.

The genes are TRBV24-1 and TRBJ1-4, with 9 bases that match TRBD1. This CDR3 has 15 residues. With V trimmed by 3 bases and J by 6 bases, 4 bases remained unmatched. Germline assignment: CDR1 KGHDR and CDR2 SFDVKD. The CDR3 nucleotides are TGTGCCACCAGTGATCCGGGACAGGGAGATGAAAAACTGTTTTTT. Translated, it gives CATSDPGQGDEKLFF.

This rearrangement joins TRBV20-1 to TRBJ2-5, with 8 bases fitting TRBD2. V trimming: 3 bases; J trimming: 5 bases; junction bases outside the gene matches: 8. From germline, CDR1 is DFQATT and CDR2 SNEGSKA (reference sequence). This CDR3 is 14 amino acids long. CDR3 in DNA: TGCAGTGCTAGTGACTTCGGGAGGGGGGAGACCCAGTACTTC. It translates to CSASDFGRGETQYF.

The chain is built from TRBV2 and TRBJ2-5; 9 positions match TRBD2. Germline loops: CDR1 SNHLY, CDR2 FYNNEI. The CDR3 length is 13 residues. V gave up 8 bases and J gave up 4 bases; unmatched junction bases: 5. CDR3 bases: TGTGCCAGCCAGGCGGGGGGGGCAGAGACCCAGTACTTC. Its translation is CASQAGGAETQYF.

The chain uses TRBV6-5 and TRBJ2-7; D remains ambiguous. The CDR3 runs to 11 residues. V was clipped by 8 bases and J by 6 bases, with 11 bases between them. CDR1 MNHEY and CDR2 SVGAGI come from the germline V gene. The CDR3 protein is CASGRALEQYF. The CDR3 DNA is TGTGCCAGCGGCCGAGCGCTCGAGCAGTACTTC.

V is TRBV24-1 and J is TRBJ2-3; 7 bases are shared with TRBD1. The CDR3 is 15 amino acids. Trimming took 7 bases from V and 3 from J; bases not matched to a gene: 9. The V gene's germline CDR1 is KGHDR and CDR2 SFDVKD. As DNA, the CDR3 is TGTGCCACCAGCCTTACTACGACAGGGACAGATACGCAGTATTTT. This gives the protein CATSLTTTGTDTQYF.

The rearrangement joins TRBV25-1 to TRBJ1-3; D is uncertain. Per germline, CDR1 MGHDK and CDR2 SYGVNS. The CDR3 has 15 amino acids. Trimming left V 0 bases short and J 2 bases short, with 8 bases between. CDR3 sequence (DNA): TGTGCCAGCAGTGAATATAGGAGGACTGGAAACACCATATATTTT. This translates into CASSEYRRTGNTIYF.

The chain couples TRBV6-1 to TRBJ1-1; TRBD1 is a possible D gene (6 bases). This CDR3 contains 15 residues. V lost 2 bases and J 0 bases, leaving 10 bases between the germline ends. The germline gives CDR1 MNHNS, CDR2 SASEGT. CDR3 loop: CASSEIGGVNTEAFF. CDR3 coding DNA: TGTGCCAGCAGTGAAATAGGGGGGGTGAACACTGAAGCTTTCTTT.

This sequence joins TRBV7-9 and TRBJ1-1; D is ambiguous. The CDR3 sequence is 15 residues long. Germline V gene data show CDR1 as SEHNR and CDR2 as FQNEAQ (reference sequence). The V and J ends lost 5 bases and 2 bases respectively, with 15 bases between them. The CDR3 DNA reads as TGTGCCAGCAGCGACTACGGACTCTATAACACTGAAGCTTTCTTT. It is translated as CASSDYGLYNTEAFF.

This chain links TRBV14 with TRBJ2-1; D possibly corresponds to TRBD2 (6 bases). Germline loops: CDR1 SGHDN, CDR2 FVKESK. The CDR3 sequence is 13 residues long. The V end was cut by 2 bases, the J end by 10 bases, with 12 bases between. The CDR3 is CASSQMVAGEQFF. Written as DNA, the CDR3 is TGTGCCAGCAGCCAAATGGTCGCGGGGGAGCAGTTCTTC. The variable domain in full, completed from reference TRBV14 and TRBJ2-1, reads EAGVTQFPSHSVIEKGQTVTLRCDPISGHDNLYWYRRVMGKEIKFLLHFVKESKQDESGMPNNRFLAERTGGTYSTLKVQPAELEDSGVYFCASSQMVAGEQFFGPGTRLTVL.

The CDR3 reads CASSPGQSNEKLFF. The CDR3 bases are TGTGCCAGCAGTCCCGGACAATCTAATGAAAAACTGTTTTTT. This chain joins TRBV6-5 and TRBJ1-4; D might be TRBD1 (5 bases). CDR1 is MNHEY, CDR2 SVGAGI, per germline. The CDR3 is made up of 14 amino acids. V lost 5 bases, J lost 3 bases, and 10 bases lay in between.

This chain connects TRBV16 to TRBJ1-2; weak D call: TRBD1 (6 bases). CDR1 and CDR2 (germline): KGHSY, FQNENV. Trimming took off 4 bases at V and 5 bases at J, with 17 bases between the two ends. The CDR3 totals 15 residues. As DNA, the CDR3 is TGTGCCAGCAGCCTGACCCTGACAGGAGGATATGGCTACACCTTC. This gives the protein CASSLTLTGGYGYTF.

This clone was detected once. The chain is built from TRBV28 and TRBJ2-7; D is possibly TRBD2 (7 bases). Germline loops: CDR1 MDHEN, CDR2 SYDVKM. Trimming stripped 2 bases from V and 4 bases from J, with 30 bases between. This CDR3 has 20 amino acids. CDR3: CASSLPAKGGDTSGPYEQYF. CDR3 DNA: TGTGCCAGCAGTTTACCGGCAAAGGGGGGGGACACCTCTGGCCCTTACGAGCAGTACTTC. The full variable domain, its missing parts supplied by reference TRBV28 and TRBJ2-7, is DVKVTQSSRYLVKRTGEKVFLECVQDMDHENMFWYRQDPGLGLRLIYFSYDVKMKEKGDIPEGYSVSREKKERFSLILESASTNQTSMYLCASSLPAKGGDTSGPYEQYFGPGTRLTVT.

This sequence joins TRBV21-1 and TRBJ2-5; the tabulated D call, TRBD1, remains unverified against the DNA. TRBV21-1 is tagged as a pseudogene. The CDR3 runs 14 residues. CDR3 bases: TGTGCCAGCAGCCATCGGGACAGCCAAGAGACCCAGTACTTC. This encodes CASSHRDSQETQYF.

The rearrangement joins TRBV29-1 to TRBJ2-3, with D hard to call. CDR1 and CDR2 from the germline V gene are SQVTM and ANQGSEA. V was trimmed by 7 bases and J by 6 bases, leaving 11 bases between them. This CDR3 is 11 amino acids long. CDR3 amino acids: CSARVFDTQYF. The CDR3 coding sequence is TGCAGCGCCCGAGTCTTTGATACGCAGTATTTT.

This sequence joins TRBV2 and TRBJ2-3; TRBD2 matches 11 bases. This CDR3 has 17 amino acids. Germline assignment: CDR1 SNHLY and CDR2 FYNNEI. Trimming cost V 2 bases and J 2 bases; bases outside gene matches: 6. The CDR3 DNA follows: TGTGCCAGCAGTGAACTAGCGGGGGGTCTCTACACAGATACGCAGTATTTT. Translating it yields CASSELAGGLYTDTQYF.

The chain links TRBV7-2 to TRBJ2-2; 11 bases map to TRBD2. The CDR3 covers 16 residues. CDR1 is SGHTA, CDR2 FQGNSA, per germline. With 5 bases clipped from V and 4 bases from J, the junction kept 6 bases outside the gene matches. CDR3 coding DNA: TGTGCCAGCAGCCCCCGGCTAGCGGGAGGCACCGGGGAGCTGTTTTTT. Protein sequence: CASSPRLAGGTGELFF.

V usage is TRBV29-1 and J usage is TRBJ2-5; D is possibly TRBD2 (6 bases). Trimming removed 6 bases at V and 5 bases at J, with 19 bases between. The CDR3 runs 14 residues. Per the germline V gene, CDR1 is SQVTM and CDR2 is ANQGSEA. CDR3: CSVRRLDLAETQYF. The CDR3 region has the DNA TGCAGCGTAAGGCGACTAGACCTAGCGGAGACCCAGTACTTC.

V gene TRBV7-8 combines with J gene TRBJ1-4, with 8 bases fitting TRBD1. This CDR3 is 15 amino acids long. Trimming took 5 bases from V and 8 from J; bases not matched to a gene: 10. CDR1 is SGHVS, CDR2 FQNEAQ, per germline. CDR3 nucleotide sequence: TGTGCCAGCAGCCCAAGGGACAGGCGTCAGGAAAAACTGTTTTTT. Translating gives CASSPRDRRQEKLFF.

This clone was recorded once. The chain employs TRBV24-1 and TRBJ1-2; 7 bases line up with TRBD1. The CDR3 consists of 18 residues. Germline CDR1 and CDR2: KGHDR and SFDVKD. V trimming: 4 bases; J trimming: 0 bases; junction bases outside the gene matches: 13. The CDR3 spells CATSESRDRALANYGYTF. The DNA for the CDR3 is TGTGCCACCAGTGAGTCCCGGGACAGAGCTTTAGCTAACTATGGCTACACCTTC.

This clone was observed once. The V call is TRBV9, the J call TRBJ2-3; D might be TRBD1 (6 bases). CDR3 length: 15 residues. V lost 0 bases and J lost 2, with 10 bases in between. The germline gives CDR1 SGDLS, CDR2 YYNGEE. The chain's CDR3 is CASSVDTGFTDTQYF. For the CDR3, the DNA is TGTGCCAGCAGCGTAGACACAGGGTTCACAGATACGCAGTATTTT.

V usage is TRBV5-1 and J usage is TRBJ2-3; maybe TRBD1 (6 bases). Germline assignment: CDR1 SGHRS and CDR2 YFSETQ. The V and J ends lost 0 bases and 2 bases respectively, with 10 bases between them. The CDR3 covers 15 residues. Here the CDR3 DNA reads TGCGCCAGCAGCTTGGAACAGGGTTTCACAGATACGCAGTATTTT. Amino acids: CASSLEQGFTDTQYF.

This chain links TRBV7-8 with TRBJ1-2, with 12 positions matching TRBD1. This CDR3 contains 16 residues. The germline V gene has CDR1 SGHVS and CDR2 FQNEAQ. V lost 1 base and J lost 4; bases outside the gene matches: 4. Here the CDR3 reads CASSLGGQGALYGYTF. CDR3 DNA: TGTGCCAGCAGCTTAGGGGGACAGGGGGCCCTCTATGGCTACACCTTC.

J is TRBJ2-1 and V is TRBV6-1; TRBD2 matches at 11 bases. Per germline, CDR1 MNHNS and CDR2 SASEGT. J gave up 2 bases and V 4 bases, and 4 bases lay outside the gene matches. The CDR3 totals 16 residues. The CDR3 bases are TGTGCCAGCAGTGGCGGACTAGCGGGTACCTACAATGAGCAGTTCTTC. Translating it yields CASSGGLAGTYNEQFF.

The gene calls are TRBV6-2 or TRBV6-3 and TRBJ2-7, with D possibly matching TRBD1 (7 bases). Germline CDR1 is MNHEY and CDR2 is SVGEGT. The CDR3 loop spans 15 amino acids. Trimming stripped 3 bases from V and 8 bases from J, with 20 bases between. The CDR3 protein is CASSYDPGDRFKQYF. CDR3 nucleotides: TGTGCCAGCAGTTATGATCCGGGGGACAGATTCAAGCAGTACTTC.

This clone was detected once. The V gene is TRBV11-2, the J gene TRBJ1-6; 7 nucleotides align to TRBD1. The CDR3 has 15 amino acids. J was trimmed by 6 bases and V by 3 bases; bases with no gene match: 5. Germline V lookup: CDR1 SGHAT, CDR2 FQNNGV. This CDR3 is CASSFRTGFNSPLHF. Here the CDR3 DNA reads TGTGCCAGCAGCTTCCGGACAGGATTTAATTCACCCCTCCACTTT.